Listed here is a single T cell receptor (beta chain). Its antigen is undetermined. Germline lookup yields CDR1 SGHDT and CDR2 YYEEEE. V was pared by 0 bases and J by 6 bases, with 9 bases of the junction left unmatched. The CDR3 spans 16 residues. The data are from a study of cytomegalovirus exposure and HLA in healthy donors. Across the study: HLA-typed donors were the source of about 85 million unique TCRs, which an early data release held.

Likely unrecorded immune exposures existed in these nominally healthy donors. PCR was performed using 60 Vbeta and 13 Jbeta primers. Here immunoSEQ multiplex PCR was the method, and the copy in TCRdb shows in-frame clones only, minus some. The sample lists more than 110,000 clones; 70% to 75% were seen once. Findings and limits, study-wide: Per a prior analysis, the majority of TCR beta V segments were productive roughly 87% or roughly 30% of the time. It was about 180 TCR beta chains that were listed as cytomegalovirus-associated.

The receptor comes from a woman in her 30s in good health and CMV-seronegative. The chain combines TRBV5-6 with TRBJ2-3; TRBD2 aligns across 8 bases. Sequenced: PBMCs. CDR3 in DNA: TGTGCCAGCAGCTTGGCCGGGACTAGGTTCGTTGATACGCAGTATTTT. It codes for CASSLAGTRFVDTQYF.